One and the same sample provided the 24 T cell receptor beta chains below, sequenced in a study of T cells in localized non-small cell lung cancer. Clones were read by immunoSEQ multiplex PCR, and TCRdb kept only the in-frame ones, dropping some. The sample lists just under 20,000 clones, 75% to 90% seen once, with about 8.4% in the top ten. This sample comprised peripheral blood, obtained before any cancer treatment. The receptors were gathered from a man aged 40 to 69 with stage I lung adenocarcinoma.

V and J are TRBV28 and TRBJ1-1; D is uncertain. Trimming took off 5 bases at V and 4 bases at J, with 8 bases between the two ends. Germline V gene lookup returns CDR1 MDHEN and CDR2 SYDVKM. There are 12 residues in the CDR3. The CDR3 DNA sequence: TGTGCCAGCAGTCCCCTGGGCACTGAAGCTTTCTTT. This sequence encodes CASSPLGTEAFF. Using reference TRBV28 and TRBJ1-1 for the parts outside the CDR3, the full variable domain is DVKVTQSSRYLVKRTGEKVFLECVQDMDHENMFWYRQDPGLGLRLIYFSYDVKMKEKGDIPEGYSVSREKKERFSLILESASTNQTSMYLCASSPLGTEAFFGQGTRLTVV.

The gene calls are TRBV15 and TRBJ2-7; 10 nucleotides align to TRBD1. CDR3 length: 13 amino acids. The V gene end was trimmed by 5 bases and the J gene end by 5 bases; junction bases not matched to a gene: 3. Germline V gene data show CDR1 as LNHNV and CDR2 as YYDKDF (reference sequence). The CDR3 here is CATSDGTGDEQYF. CDR3 nucleotide sequence: TGTGCCACCAGCGACGGGACAGGGGACGAGCAGTACTTC.

The chain couples TRBV7-8 to TRBJ2-5; the match to TRBD2 covers 9 bases. The CDR3 consists of 14 residues. CDR1 SGHVS and CDR2 FQNEAQ come from the germline V gene. V shed 5 bases, J shed 1 base, and the junction held 2 bases outside the gene matches. The CDR3 region has the DNA TGTGCCAGCAGCACGACTAGCGGCCAAGAGACCCAGTACTTC. It specifies CASSTTSGQETQYF.

The V and J genes are TRBV28 and TRBJ2-2, with 12 bases lining up with TRBD1. With 8 bases clipped from V and 4 bases from J, the junction kept 2 bases outside the gene matches. The CDR3 is 14 residues long. Per the germline V gene, CDR1 is MDHEN and CDR2 is SYDVKM. The chain's CDR3 is CASGTGGFTGELFF. CDR3 bases: TGTGCCAGCGGGACAGGGGGCTTCACCGGGGAGCTGTTTTTT.

J is TRBJ1-1 and V is TRBV2; D uncertain. The V gene's germline CDR1 is SNHLY and CDR2 FYNNEI. Trimming cost V 2 bases and J 1 base, with 11 bases left between them. The CDR3 runs 15 residues. Here the CDR3 DNA reads TGTGCCAGCAGTGAATATGGGCAGAAGAACACTGAAGCTTTCTTT. It is translated as CASSEYGQKNTEAFF.

CDR3 protein: CASSPHYGGEQFF. CDR3 DNA: TGTGCCAGTAGTCCCCACTACGGCGGTGAGCAGTTCTTC. The J gene is TRBJ2-1, the V gene TRBV19; D not certain. The CDR3 has 13 residues. Germline V gene lookup returns CDR1 LNHDA and CDR2 SQIVND (reference sequence). V shed 5 bases and J shed 9 bases, with 14 bases lying between them.

The chain is built from TRBV28 and TRBJ2-7; TRBD2 matches 8 bases. CDR1 is MDHEN and CDR2 is SYDVKM in the germline V gene. The CDR3 length is 14 residues. Trimming removed 3 bases from V and 6 bases from J; junction bases left unmatched: 7. The chain's CDR3 is CASSFGGRLAEQYF. CDR3 coding DNA: TGTGCCAGCAGTTTCGGCGGGAGGTTAGCCGAGCAGTACTTC.

The V and J genes are TRBV2 and TRBJ1-1, with D maybe TRBD1 (5 bases). The germline gives CDR1 SNHLY, CDR2 FYNNEI. Trimming shortened V by 1 base and J by 1 base, and 10 bases separated the two germline ends. The CDR3 sequence is 15 residues long. The CDR3 loop is CASSEGGLRNTEAFF. The CDR3 nucleotides are TGTGCCAGCAGTGAAGGGGGACTTAGGAACACTGAAGCTTTCTTT.

V gene TRBV14 combines with J gene TRBJ1-1, with no clear D. Germline V gives CDR1 SGHDN, CDR2 FVKESK. Trimming removed 0 bases at V and 3 bases at J, with 11 bases between. The CDR3 is 15 amino acids. The CDR3 here is CASSQEWSRDTEAFF. The CDR3 region has the DNA TGTGCCAGCAGCCAAGAGTGGAGCCGAGACACTGAAGCTTTCTTT.

V gene TRBV5-5 combines with J gene TRBJ1-1; no firm D call. The length of the CDR3 is 15 residues. In germline, CDR1 is SGHKS, CDR2 YYEKEE (reference sequence). V shed 5 bases and J shed 0 bases, with 14 bases lying between them. The CDR3 here is CASRRSGALNTEAFF. CDR3 coding DNA: TGTGCCAGCAGAAGGTCAGGCGCCTTGAACACTGAAGCTTTCTTT.

This chain uses TRBV19 with TRBJ2-2; D is uncertain. This CDR3 comprises 14 residues. CDR1 and CDR2 (germline): LNHDA, SQIVND (reference sequence). The V and J ends lost 5 bases and 3 bases respectively, with 10 bases between them. In nucleotides, the CDR3 is TGTGCCAGTAGTCGTGGGCGTCACACCGGGGAGCTGTTTTTT. It is translated as CASSRGRHTGELFF.

This clone appeared once. The rearrangement links TRBV30 to TRBJ2-5; D could derive from TRBD1 or TRBD2 (5 bases each). This CDR3 is built from 12 residues. V was trimmed by 2 bases and J by 10 bases, leaving 14 bases between them. Germline CDR1 reads GTSNPN; CDR2 reads SVGIG (reference sequence). The CDR3 is CAWSRRVGDQYF. The DNA for the CDR3 is TGTGCCTGGAGTCGTAGGGTGGGGGACCAGTACTTC.

The V call is TRBV29-1, the J call TRBJ1-1, with D unclear. Germline CDR1 reads SQVTM; CDR2 reads ANQGSEA. The CDR3 contains 12 residues. With 4 bases removed from V and 3 bases from J, the gap between germline ends came to 9 bases. CDR3 in amino acids: CSVGGGYTEAFF. The CDR3, as DNA: TGCAGCGTTGGAGGCGGTTACACTGAAGCTTTCTTT.

This chain links TRBV12-5 with TRBJ2-7; D perhaps matches TRBD2 (6 bases). The V gene lost 1 base and the J gene lost 3 bases, with 13 bases spanning the gap. This CDR3 spans 15 amino acids. CDR1 and CDR2 from the germline V gene are LGHNT and FRNRAP. CDR3 DNA: TGTGCTAGTGGTTTGGGGCAGGGACTCTTCTACGAGCAGTACTTC. It is translated as CASGLGQGLFYEQYF.

The chain carries TRBV11-2 and TRBJ2-3; D unresolved. The CDR3 contains 13 residues. V was shortened by 6 bases and J by 7 bases, with 14 bases between the two germline ends. Germline-derived CDR1 and CDR2 are SGHAT and FQNNGV. The DNA for the CDR3 is TGTGCCAGCAGTGGTGTTGGGGTCAATACGCAGTATTTT. Protein sequence: CASSGVGVNTQYF.

V usage is TRBV10-2 and J usage is TRBJ2-2; 11 positions match TRBD2. This CDR3 spans 18 amino acids. Germline V gives CDR1 WSHSY, CDR2 SAAADI. J was trimmed by 0 bases and V by 5 bases; bases with no gene match: 8. CDR3 DNA sequence: TGCGCCAGCAGTATCCCCCTAGCGGGGGGCCCGAACACCGGGGAGCTGTTTTTT. Encoded protein: CASSIPLAGGPNTGELFF.

This clone occurred once. The chain links TRBV5-1 to TRBJ2-7; D remains unclear. The CDR3 has 14 amino acids. V was cut by 2 bases and J by 6 bases, with 15 bases left in between. Per germline, CDR1 SGHRS and CDR2 YFSETQ. CDR3 DNA: TGCGCCAGCAGCTTTGACAAGGCATCTGGCGAGCAGTACTTC. Translating gives CASSFDKASGEQYF.

The gene calls are TRBV12-5 and TRBJ2-7; 8 nucleotides align to TRBD2. The V segment lost 6 bases and the J segment 3 bases; nucleotides outside the gene matches: 10. CDR1 and CDR2 (germline): LGHNT, FRNRAP. The CDR3 extends over 15 amino acids. The chain's CDR3 is CASGPPGLAFYEQYF. For the CDR3, the DNA is TGTGCTAGTGGCCCTCCCGGACTAGCCTTCTACGAGCAGTACTTC.

The chain carries TRBV7-2 and TRBJ2-3; D uncertain. This CDR3 contains 15 residues. Per the germline V gene, CDR1 is SGHTA and CDR2 is FQGNSA. Trimming left V 5 bases short and J 3 bases short, with 15 bases between. In DNA form, the CDR3 reads TGTGCCAGCAGCCCCCAGGACGGGCCTACAGATACGCAGTATTTT. It codes for CASSPQDGPTDTQYF. Combining the CDR3 with reference TRBV7-2 and TRBJ2-3 gives the whole variable domain GAGVSQSPSNKVTEKGKDVELRCDPISGHTALYWYRQSLGQGLEFLIYFQGNSAPDKSGLPSDRFSAERTGGSVSTLTIQRTQQEDSAVYLCASSPQDGPTDTQYFGPGTRLTVL.

The V gene is TRBV4-2, the J gene TRBJ1-1; tentatively, D is TRBD1 (5 bases). The germline CDR1 and CDR2 sequences are LGHNA and YNFKEQ. The CDR3 runs to 14 residues. With 1 base removed from V and 5 bases from J, the gap between germline ends came to 11 bases. CDR3 protein: CASSQGQLGTEAFF. CDR3 nucleotides: TGTGCCAGCAGCCAAGGACAGTTGGGGACTGAAGCTTTCTTT.

This sequence joins TRBV2 and TRBJ2-2; 7 bases align to TRBD2. V lost 3 bases to trimming and J lost 6 bases; unmatched junction nucleotides: 7. The CDR3 sequence is 15 residues long. Germline V lookup: CDR1 SNHLY, CDR2 FYNNEI. CDR3 residues: CASSEMAGAAGELFF. In DNA, the CDR3 is TGTGCCAGCAGTGAGATGGCGGGAGCGGCCGGGGAGCTGTTTTTT.

This clone has a handful of counts. This chain links TRBV7-2 with TRBJ2-7; no reliable D call. Per germline, CDR1 SGHTA and CDR2 FQGNSA. CDR3 length: 13 amino acids. V shed 2 bases and J shed 7 bases, with 12 bases lying between them. Here the CDR3 reads CASSLWSSREQYF. DNA of the CDR3: TGTGCCAGCAGCTTATGGTCCTCGAGGGAGCAGTACTTC.

The chain joins TRBV30 to TRBJ2-2; D might be TRBD2 (5 bases). Germline lookup yields CDR1 GTSNPN and CDR2 SVGIG (reference sequence). Trimming removed 1 base at V and 6 bases at J, with 9 bases between. The CDR3 contains 13 residues. The CDR3 sequence is CAWSAGFAGELFF. The CDR3 DNA sequence: TGTGCCTGGAGTGCGGGGTTCGCCGGGGAGCTGTTTTTT.

V is TRBV7-2 and J is TRBJ1-6, with 7 nucleotides matching TRBD1. This CDR3 has 17 amino acids. J was trimmed by 11 bases and V by 5 bases; bases with no gene match: 18. Germline V CDR1 and CDR2: SGHTA, FQGNSA. The CDR3 here is CASSPRTGGVGGPPLHF. The CDR3, as DNA: TGTGCCAGCAGCCCCCGGACAGGCGGCGTGGGAGGACCACCCCTCCACTTT.